This TCR beta chain was obtained from a study of blood T cell repertoires in COVID-19. Study-wide background: The origin of the acute and convalescent COVID-19 samples was the United States, Italy and Spain.

The V gene's germline CDR1 is SGHNT and CDR2 YYREEE (reference sequence). V lost 4 bases and J lost 5; bases outside the gene matches: 2. This CDR3 spans 14 amino acids. Libraries were prepared by immunoSEQ multiplex PCR; TCRdb keeps only in-frame clonotypes and omits some of them. The repertoire holds fewer than 250,000 clones, with 70% to 90% as singletons. This chain connects TRBV5-4 to TRBJ1-5, with 11 bases aligning to TRBD1. The TCR was taken from a young man who had recovered from COVID-19. The sample comprised PBMCs or T cells enriched from blood (not recorded which). Written as DNA, the CDR3 is TGTGCCAGCAGCGCGGGACAGGGGGATCAGCCCCAGCATTTT. It translates to CASSAGQGDQPQHF.